These 10 T cell receptor beta chains came from one sample sequenced in a study of blood T cell repertoires in COVID-19 (dated by TCRdb to about 2020). To prepare the library, the immunoSEQ multiplex PCR assay was applied. TCRdb retrieved this table from immuneACCESS and kept in-frame rearrangements only. Not all clones are present; in checked studies, unresolved V genes account for under half, and no reason is known for the remainder. The sample profile shows around 220,000 clones; 82% of them were found once. The leading ten clones occupy roughly 8.2% of the sample. Sequencing was performed on peripheral blood. The receptors here all came from a woman of 80 years or more with COVID-19, enrolled during active disease.

This clone was recorded once. The CDR3 is CASSLTPGTGYHSPLHF. Here the CDR3 DNA reads TGTGCCAGCAGTTTAACCCCCGGGACAGGGTACCATTCACCCCTCCACTTT. This rearrangement joins TRBV27 to TRBJ1-6, with 9 bases lining up with TRBD1. After removal of 2 bases from V and 8 bases from J, the junction contained 10 bases not matched to a gene. Germline CDR1 MNHEY, CDR2 SMNVEV (reference sequence). The CDR3 contains 17 residues.

To note about this clone: A much more abundant neighbour one base away suggests this may be a read error. The chain employs TRBV2 and TRBJ1-2, with 8 bases fitting TRBD1. Germline CDR1 reads SNHLY; CDR2 reads FYNNEI. The CDR3 consists of 14 residues. The V and J ends lost 1 base and 3 bases, in that order; junction bases with no gene match: 1. The CDR3 nucleotides read TGTGCCAGCAGTGAAGGGACAGGGCACTATGGCTACACCTTC. Translation: CASSEGTGHYGYTF.

The gene calls are TRBV27 and TRBJ1-1; perhaps TRBD1 as D (5 bases). V was pared by 2 bases and J by 1 base, with 14 bases between. Germline loops: CDR1 MNHEY, CDR2 SMNVEV (reference sequence). The CDR3 has 16 residues. CDR3 sequence reads: CASSLQGIYPNTEAFF. DNA of the CDR3: TGTGCCAGCAGTTTACAGGGAATCTACCCGAACACTGAAGCTTTCTTT.

Comment on this clone: One end of the junction varies from germline; a read error may be responsible. V is TRBV30 and J is TRBJ2-7; D perhaps matches TRBD2 (5 bases). This CDR3 contains 12 residues. Germline V CDR1 and CDR2: GTSNPN, SVGIG (reference sequence). The CDR3 region is CTWSRGSYEQYF. Here the CDR3 DNA reads TGTACCTGGAGCCGGGGTTCGTACGAGCAGTACTTC.

Only a few counts were recorded for this clone. The genes are TRBV19 and TRBJ1-5; 8 bases are a match to TRBD1. The CDR3 extends over 16 amino acids. V gave up 7 bases and J gave up 9 bases; unmatched junction bases: 17. CDR1 and CDR2 (germline): LNHDA, SQIVND (reference sequence). The CDR3 here is CASTPRGAGGLLPQHF. The CDR3 DNA reads as TGTGCCAGTACCCCGAGGGGGGCAGGGGGCCTCTTGCCCCAGCATTTT.

V usage is TRBV11-2 and J usage is TRBJ2-1, with D maybe TRBD2 (5 bases). This CDR3 has 13 residues. Germline lookup yields CDR1 SGHAT and CDR2 FQNNGV. V was trimmed by 3 bases and J by 6 bases, leaving 9 bases between them. CDR3 coding DNA: TGTGCCAGCAGCTTTTACGGGGTCAATGAGCAGTTCTTC. Translated: CASSFYGVNEQFF.

Only a few counts were recorded for this clone. The rearrangement joins TRBV4-3 to TRBJ1-4, with a possible D match to TRBD1 (6 bases). V lost 1 base and J lost 3, with 9 bases in between. Per germline, CDR1 LGHNA and CDR2 YSLEER. This CDR3 is 15 amino acids long. As DNA, the CDR3 is TGCGCCAGCAGCCAAGCAGGGGCATCTAATGAAAAACTGTTTTTT. Protein sequence: CASSQAGASNEKLFF.

The genes are TRBV20-1 and TRBJ2-3; D is unresolved. Trimming shortened V by 7 bases and J by 6 bases, and 11 bases separated the two germline ends. The CDR3 loop spans 11 amino acids. Germline CDR1 DFQATT, CDR2 SNEGSKA (reference sequence). CDR3 sequence: CSVVTTDTQYF. CDR3 nucleotide sequence: TGCAGTGTGGTCACTACGGATACGCAGTATTTT.

The chain carries TRBV5-1 and TRBJ1-1; D perhaps matches TRBD1 (5 bases). The length of the CDR3 is 17 residues. Germline CDR1 reads SGHRS; CDR2 reads YFSETQ. The germline V and J ends were trimmed by 4 bases and 0 bases, with 19 bases remaining between them. CDR3 amino acids: CASSARPREAMNTEAFF. The CDR3 nucleotides read TGCGCCAGCAGCGCCCGCCCCAGGGAGGCTATGAACACTGAAGCTTTCTTT.

V usage is TRBV5-6 and J usage is TRBJ2-7; the D is unclear. V shed 5 bases and J shed 2 bases, with 17 bases lying between them. This CDR3 is built from 15 residues. Germline CDR1 SGHDT, CDR2 YYEEEE. CDR3 coding DNA: TGTGCCAGCAGTCCCGTCCCTCGAGATCCCTACGAGCAGTACTTC. This gives the protein CASSPVPRDPYEQYF.